One sample yielded the 30 T cell receptor beta chains listed below, sequenced in a study of early T cells in non-severe SARS-CoV-2 infection. A single record per CDR3 protein comes from TCRdb applying MiXCR to the 5' RACE reads. The sample carries some 80,000 distinct CDR3 sequences, about an eighth recorded once. Specimen: whole blood. Source of these receptors: an adult who was a healthcare worker with PCR-confirmed SARS-CoV-2 infection or an uninfected control (not recorded which).

The table lists this clonotype with a few counts. This chain links TRBV30 with TRBJ2-6; D perhaps matches TRBD1 (6 bases). This CDR3 region has 17 residues. Germline assignment: CDR1 GTSNPN and CDR2 SVGIG (reference sequence). V shed 1 base and J shed 0 bases, with 13 bases lying between them. DNA for the CDR3: TGTGCCTGGAGTGGCAGGACAGTTAACTCTGGGGCCAACGTCCTGACTTTC. This translates into CAWSGRTVNSGANVLTF.

This clonotype showed up many times. The chain uses TRBV7-2 and TRBJ2-5; D not certain. V dropped 1 base and J dropped 0 bases, with 9 bases sitting between them. The germline CDR1 and CDR2 sequences are SGHTA and FQGNSA. The CDR3 is 15 amino acids. CDR3 in DNA: TGTGCCAGCAGCTTAGTGTTAGACTACCAAGAGACCCAGTACTTC. The encoded protein is CASSLVLDYQETQYF.

This clonotype has a handful of counts. This chain uses TRBV6-2 or TRBV6-3 with TRBJ2-7; D possibly corresponds to TRBD2 (5 bases). Germline V gene lookup returns CDR1 MNHEY and CDR2 SVGEGT. Trimming removed 7 bases at V and 2 bases at J, with 9 bases between. The CDR3 sequence is 12 residues long. The CDR3 DNA is TGTGCCAGCACGGACTGGGCCTACGAGCAGTACTTC. As protein: CASTDWAYEQYF.

The CDR3 protein is CASSSGGTTDTQYF. The CDR3 DNA reads as TGTGCCAGTTCATCAGGGGGCACAACAGATACGCAGTATTTT. This chain links TRBV28 with TRBJ2-3; 8 bases fit TRBD1. V dropped 9 bases and J dropped 3; count of bases not matched to a gene: 8. The CDR3 spans 14 residues. The germline V gene encodes CDR1 MDHEN and CDR2 SYDVKM.

V usage is TRBV20-1 and J usage is TRBJ2-5; possible D gene TRBD2, 6 bases. V shed 4 bases and J shed 5 bases, with 14 bases lying between them. Germline CDR1 and CDR2: DFQATT and SNEGSKA (reference sequence). The CDR3 loop spans 13 amino acids. The CDR3 spells CSAIIGGLETQYF. The CDR3 bases are TGCAGTGCTATCATCGGGGGATTGGAGACCCAGTACTTC.

This rearrangement joins TRBV7-6 to TRBJ2-7, with TRBD1 matching over 10 bases. Losses at the gene ends were 7 bases for V and 2 bases for J; bases not matched to a gene: 14. The CDR3 sequence is 17 residues long. In germline, CDR1 is SGHVS, CDR2 FNYEAQ. The CDR3 reads CASTGGGGDRGPYEQYF. CDR3 nucleotides: TGTGCCAGCACCGGTGGAGGAGGGGACAGGGGCCCCTACGAGCAGTACTTC.

The chain joins TRBV7-9 to TRBJ2-1, with a possible D match to TRBD2 (7 bases). The CDR3 has 17 amino acids. Germline V gene sequence: CDR1 SEHNR, CDR2 FQNEAQ (reference sequence). V lost 7 bases to trimming and J lost 0 bases, with 19 bases between them. The CDR3 region is CASNSPGGSSSYNEQFF. CDR3 sequence (DNA): TGTGCCAGCAACTCCCCGGGGGGCTCTTCCTCCTACAATGAGCAGTTCTTC. The full variable domain, with the rest looked up from reference TRBV7-9 and TRBJ2-1, is DTGVSQNPRHKITKRGQNVTFRCDPISEHNRLYWYRQTLGQGPEFLTYFQNEAQLEKSRLLSDRFSAERPKGSFSTLEIQRTEQGDSAMYLCASNSPGGSSSYNEQFFGPGTRLTVL.

Only a few counts were recorded for this clonotype. The rearrangement uses TRBV11-2 and TRBJ2-7; D may be TRBD1 (6 bases). Trimming removed 5 bases from V and 3 bases from J, with 20 bases in between. The CDR3 runs 16 residues. The germline V gene has CDR1 SGHAT and CDR2 FQNNGV. The CDR3 is CASSPVQGSSLYEQYF. The CDR3 DNA reads TGTGCCAGCAGCCCCGTACAGGGCTCCAGTCTCTACGAGCAGTACTTC.

This clonotype appeared many times. J is TRBJ1-5 and V is TRBV12-3 or TRBV12-4, with 8 bases identical to TRBD1. The CDR3 has 14 amino acids. V lost 6 bases to trimming and J lost 7 bases; unmatched junction nucleotides: 8. CDR3 loop: CASSPDRVGQPQHF. CDR3 nucleotides: TGTGCCAGCAGCCCGGACAGGGTGGGGCAGCCCCAGCATTTT.

The V gene is TRBV20-1, the J gene TRBJ2-1, with 13 bases aligning to TRBD2. This CDR3 has 16 residues. Germline lookup yields CDR1 DFQATT and CDR2 SNEGSKA (reference sequence). The V gene end was trimmed by 2 bases and the J gene end by 10 bases; junction bases not matched to a gene: 11. CDR3: CSARKERLAGGLEQFF. In nucleotides, the CDR3 is TGCAGTGCTAGAAAAGAGAGACTAGCGGGGGGCTTGGAGCAGTTCTTC.

The V gene is TRBV20-1, the J gene TRBJ1-3; 7 bases match TRBD1. Trimming took 1 base from V and 2 from J; bases not matched to a gene: 23. CDR3 length: 21 amino acids. Germline V gives CDR1 DFQATT, CDR2 SNEGSKA (reference sequence). The DNA for the CDR3 is TGCAGTGCTAGAGTAATTCCGCGACAGGGTACCCTGCGGGGGCCTGGAAACACCATATATTTT. It encodes CSARVIPRQGTLRGPGNTIYF.

This clonotype was seen repeatedly, ten times or more. V usage is TRBV4-1 and J usage is TRBJ2-1; 9 nucleotides align to TRBD2. The germline CDR1 and CDR2 sequences are MGHRA and YSYEKL. The V segment lost 0 bases and the J segment 4 bases; nucleotides outside the gene matches: 19. This CDR3 is 21 amino acids long. The CDR3 reads CASSQERGIAGEARRYNEQFF. Written as DNA, the CDR3 is TGCGCCAGCAGCCAAGAAAGAGGAATAGCGGGGGAAGCCCGAAGATACAATGAGCAGTTCTTC.

This clonotype was detected ten times or more. The gene calls are TRBV18 and TRBJ2-7; TRBD1 matches 8 bases. This CDR3 is 14 amino acids long. The ends lost 1 base at V and 5 bases at J; junction bases unmatched: 4. Germline V gene data show CDR1 as KGHSH and CDR2 as LQKENI. For the CDR3, the DNA is TGTGCCAGCTCACCACGGCAGGGGGCCGACGAGCAGTACTTC. This sequence encodes CASSPRQGADEQYF.

The table lists this clonotype with many counts. The V call is TRBV6-1, the J call TRBJ1-2; D not resolved. The CDR3 length is 14 residues. Trimming stripped 1 base from V and 8 bases from J, with 14 bases between. Germline CDR1 is MNHNS and CDR2 is SASEGT. The CDR3, as DNA: TGTGCCAGCAGTGAAGTCGTGACTAGGTCAGGCTACACCTTC. This translates into CASSEVVTRSGYTF.

This clonotype was seen a few times. V usage is TRBV4-1 and J usage is TRBJ2-7; D is perhaps TRBD1 (5 bases). This CDR3 comprises 14 residues. V lost 0 bases and J lost 2, with 8 bases in between. Per the germline V gene, CDR1 is MGHRA and CDR2 is YSYEKL. CDR3 protein: CASSQDRQTYEQYF. The DNA for the CDR3 is TGCGCCAGCAGCCAAGATAGACAGACCTACGAGCAGTACTTC.

In this sample, this clonotype turned up many times. V is TRBV20-1 and J is TRBJ2-7, with TRBD2 identical over 15 bases. The CDR3 runs to 18 residues. Trimming removed 0 bases from V and 2 bases from J; junction bases left unmatched: 8. Per the germline V gene, CDR1 is DFQATT and CDR2 is SNEGSKA (reference sequence). CDR3 residues: CSARDPGLAGGPAYEQYF. DNA of the CDR3: TGCAGTGCTAGAGATCCCGGACTAGCGGGGGGGCCGGCCTACGAGCAGTACTTC.

This clonotype was counted only a few times. The rearrangement links TRBV4-3 to TRBJ1-2; TRBD1 might be the D (6 bases). The CDR3 spans 16 residues. Trimming removed 0 bases at V and 0 bases at J, with 11 bases between. CDR1 LGHNA and CDR2 YSLEER come from the germline V gene. The CDR3 here is CASSQDLGGTNYGYTF. CDR3 coding DNA: TGCGCCAGCAGCCAAGACTTAGGGGGGACTAACTATGGCTACACCTTC.

This clonotype has at least ten counts. The V call is TRBV9, the J call TRBJ2-3; D ambiguous. V was cut by 0 bases and J by 1 base, with 9 bases left in between. Germline V gene lookup returns CDR1 SGDLS and CDR2 YYNGEE. CDR3 length equals 15 residues. The CDR3, as DNA: TGTGCCAGCAGCGTAGACCATTCCGGCACAGATACGCAGTATTTT. Its protein is CASSVDHSGTDTQYF.

This clonotype was found a few times. The chain carries TRBV18 and TRBJ1-1; D is ambiguous. V lost 3 bases and J lost 2, with 7 bases in between. CDR3 length: 13 amino acids. CDR1 KGHSH and CDR2 LQKENI come from the germline V gene. CDR3 DNA sequence: TGTGCCAGCTCACCGCTCAGAAACACTGAAGCTTTCTTT. Protein product: CASSPLRNTEAFF.

V and J are TRBV11-1 and TRBJ2-5; 10 nucleotides line up with TRBD1. The trim removed 5 bases at V and 5 bases at J, leaving 5 bases unmatched. The CDR3 totals 14 residues. Germline assignment: CDR1 SGHAT and CDR2 FQDESV (reference sequence). The DNA of the CDR3 is TGTGCCAGCAGCCCAGGACAGGGGGTTGAGACCCAGTACTTC. This translates into CASSPGQGVETQYF.

The rearrangement joins TRBV2 to TRBJ2-2, with no clear D. Trimming stripped 7 bases from V and 1 base from J, with 10 bases between. The CDR3 is made up of 14 amino acids. Germline CDR1 SNHLY, CDR2 FYNNEI. The chain's CDR3 is CASTGHRNTGELFF. DNA for the CDR3: TGTGCCAGCACCGGGCACAGGAACACCGGGGAGCTGTTTTTT.

The table lists this clonotype with many counts. The chain joins TRBV7-3 to TRBJ2-1; 8 nucleotides align to TRBD2. Per the germline V gene, CDR1 is SGHTA and CDR2 is FQGTGA. Trimming cost V 5 bases and J 4 bases; bases outside gene matches: 4. The CDR3 loop spans 14 amino acids. The CDR3 sequence: CASSERGSYNEQFF. The CDR3 DNA reads as TGTGCCAGCAGCGAGCGGGGGTCTTACAATGAGCAGTTCTTC.

Notes on this clonotype: At one end, the junction sequence differs from germline, possibly due to a read error. V and J are TRBV7-7 and TRBJ2-3; D unresolved. Germline lookup yields CDR1 SSHAT and CDR2 FNYEAQ (reference sequence). The CDR3 extends over 15 amino acids. CDR3 sequence: CASSFGISSTDTQYF. The CDR3 bases are TGTGCTAGCAGCTTCGGCATAAGTTCCACAGATACGCAGTATTTT.

Note on this clonotype: A read error may be the cause here, since a much bigger clone is one base away. The chain carries TRBV28 and TRBJ1-4; D unclear. The CDR3 is 13 residues long. Germline V lookup: CDR1 MDHEN, CDR2 SYDVKM. The CDR3 nucleotides read TGTGTCAGCAGCTATAGGAGGAATGAAAAACTGTTTTTT. It translates to CVSSYRRNEKLFF.

This clonotype showed up just a few times. This chain joins TRBV2 and TRBJ2-7; D is ambiguous. The CDR3 totals 13 residues. Trimming took off 8 bases at V and 2 bases at J, with 13 bases between the two ends. Per germline, CDR1 SNHLY and CDR2 FYNNEI. For the CDR3, the DNA is TGTGCCAGCTTGGCCGACTCCACCTACGAGCAGTACTTC. It specifies CASLADSTYEQYF.

In its sample, this clonotype was seen many times. This chain joins TRBV2 and TRBJ2-1, with TRBD2 identical over 10 bases. V dropped 6 bases and J dropped 5; count of bases not matched to a gene: 10. Germline values: CDR1 SNHLY, CDR2 FYNNEI. This CDR3 has 16 residues. CDR3 protein: CASSAGLAAVDNEQFF. CDR3 nucleotides: TGTGCCAGCAGCGCCGGACTAGCGGCCGTGGACAATGAGCAGTTCTTC.

This clonotype showed up many times. The gene calls are TRBV12-3 or TRBV12-4 and TRBJ1-1; 9 bases map to TRBD1. The CDR3 has 14 residues. J gave up 3 bases and V 6 bases, and 5 bases lay outside the gene matches. CDR3 residues: CASRADRGHTEAFF. CDR3 in DNA: TGTGCCAGCAGGGCGGACAGGGGTCACACTGAAGCTTTCTTT.

The V call is TRBV9, the J call TRBJ2-1; TRBD2 is a possible D gene (5 bases). V was shortened by 0 bases and J by 3 bases, with 10 bases between the two germline ends. This CDR3 region has 15 residues. The V gene's germline CDR1 is SGDLS and CDR2 YYNGEE. The DNA of the CDR3 is TGTGCCAGCAGCGTAGACGGGGAGTTCTACAATGAGCAGTTCTTC. Translation gives CASSVDGEFYNEQFF.

At least ten counts were recorded for this clonotype. The junction and the germline gene differ at one end; a read error may be behind it. The CDR3 protein is CASSLEGGELFF. The CDR3 nucleotides are TGTGCCAGCAGCTTGGAAGGCGGGGAGCTGTTCTTT. J is TRBJ2-2 and V is TRBV5-6; the D gene is possibly TRBD2 (6 bases). CDR1 SGHDT and CDR2 YYEEEE come from the germline V gene. The CDR3 is 12 amino acids.

This clonotype was counted between two and nine times. The junction departs from the called germline gene at one end, perhaps through a read error. The J gene is TRBJ1-1, the V gene TRBV20-1; D is ambiguous. The CDR3 loop spans 11 amino acids. Germline V gene sequence: CDR1 DFQATT, CDR2 SNEGSKA (reference sequence). The chain's CDR3 is CSARSNSEAFF. CDR3 DNA sequence: TGCAGTGCTAGGTCGAACTCTGAAGCTTTCTTT.